This TCR beta chain was obtained from a study of T cell changes during pregnancy in multiple sclerosis. This clone occurred once. The CDR3 has 16 residues. Per germline, CDR1 SGDLS and CDR2 YYNGEE. Germline trimming cut 1 base from V and 0 bases from J; bases unmatched to any gene: 2. Sequenced by immunoSEQ multiplex PCR; TCRdb stores in-frame clones only, minus some. The sample consists of roughly 110,000 clones, roughly 90% of them appearing once. The sample was peripheral blood, taken in the third trimester of pregnancy. The sequence came from a female donor with multiple sclerosis, enrolled in a pregnancy study. The V and J genes are TRBV9 and TRBJ2-2; TRBD1 agrees at 8 bases. The chain's CDR3 is CASSVRQGTNTGELFF. In nucleotides, the CDR3 is TGTGCCAGCAGCGTACGACAGGGGACGAACACCGGGGAGCTGTTTTTT.